The 18 T cell receptor beta chains presented below share a single source sample, sequenced in a study of T cell responses to AZD1222 COVID-19 vaccine. Assay used: immunoSEQ multiplex PCR; TCRdb lists only in-frame clones, some missing. Among 30,000 to 35,000 clones listed, 70% to 90% were seen once. The sequences come from peripheral blood, collected 28 days after the second AZD1222 dose. The receptors were gathered from an adult who received the AZD1222 COVID-19 vaccine.

The CDR3 protein is CSAVTASLTF. The CDR3 DNA reads as TGCAGTGCTGTTACAGCGTCCCTCACCTTC. The chain is built from TRBV20-1 and TRBJ1-2, with D unclear. This CDR3 has 10 amino acids. Germline-derived CDR1 and CDR2 are DFQATT and SNEGSKA (reference sequence). Trimming shortened V by 5 bases and J by 13 bases, and 14 bases separated the two germline ends.

The genes are TRBV28 and TRBJ1-6; a weak D match, TRBD1 (6 bases). This CDR3 comprises 18 residues. Germline assignment: CDR1 MDHEN and CDR2 SYDVKM. The V end was cut by 5 bases, the J end by 7 bases, with 24 bases between. In DNA form, the CDR3 reads TGTGCCAGCAGTCACCCGCTGCCCATCCAGGGGTCGAATTCACCCCTCCACTTT. Encoded protein: CASSHPLPIQGSNSPLHF.

The chain employs TRBV6-1 and TRBJ1-2; D gene ambiguous. The V end was cut by 0 bases, the J end by 8 bases, with 10 bases between. CDR3 length: 13 amino acids. The germline CDR1 and CDR2 sequences are MNHNS and SASEGT. This CDR3 is CASSEAPDRGYTF. The CDR3 DNA sequence: TGTGCCAGCAGTGAAGCCCCAGACCGGGGCTACACCTTC.

V is TRBV6-4 and J is TRBJ1-5, with D unresolved. The V gene lost 5 bases and the J gene lost 0 bases, with 8 bases spanning the gap. CDR3 length: 14 residues. Per germline, CDR1 MRHNA and CDR2 SNTAGT. As DNA, the CDR3 is TGTGCCAGCAGTCCCGAGCTTAGCAATCAGCCCCAGCATTTT. Its protein is CASSPELSNQPQHF.

V and J are TRBV19 and TRBJ1-4; D is possibly TRBD1 (5 bases). The CDR3 spans 16 residues. The V gene's germline CDR1 is LNHDA and CDR2 SQIVND (reference sequence). V lost 5 bases to trimming and J lost 7 bases, with 20 bases between them. The CDR3 is CASSALGVREVEKLFF. The CDR3 DNA is TGTGCCAGTAGTGCCTTGGGAGTCAGGGAGGTTGAAAAACTGTTTTTT.

This clone was picked up a small number of times. This chain links TRBV15 with TRBJ1-4; D uncertain. Germline V gene lookup returns CDR1 LNHNV and CDR2 YYDKDF (reference sequence). Deletions cut 5 bases from V and 4 bases from J, with 14 bases between. CDR3 size: 15 residues. The CDR3 is CATSPDLGLNEKLFF. The CDR3 bases are TGTGCCACCAGCCCCGACCTGGGCCTTAATGAAAAACTGTTTTTT.

The rearrangement uses TRBV7-8 and TRBJ1-1; the match to TRBD1 covers 9 bases. This CDR3 has 17 residues. Germline loops: CDR1 SGHVS, CDR2 FQNEAQ. After removal of 4 bases from V and 1 base from J, the junction contained 10 bases not matched to a gene. The CDR3 sequence: CASSSRAGTGTNTEAFF. In nucleotides, the CDR3 is TGTGCCAGCAGCTCTCGGGCCGGGACAGGGACGAACACTGAAGCTTTCTTT.

The chain joins TRBV3-1 (or the pseudogene TRBV3-2) to TRBJ2-7; D is perhaps TRBD1 (7 bases). This CDR3 spans 16 amino acids. Trimming took 5 bases from V and 3 from J, leaving 20 bases between them. Per germline, CDR1 LGHDT and CDR2 YNNKEL (reference sequence). CDR3 region: CASSESGAGGLYEQYF. CDR3 nucleotides: TGTGCCAGCAGCGAAAGTGGGGCAGGGGGGCTCTACGAGCAGTACTTC.

The sample holds one count of this clone. The gene calls are TRBV6-5 and TRBJ2-7; no reliable D call. V lost 5 bases and J lost 5, with 13 bases in between. The CDR3 contains 13 residues. CDR1 and CDR2 (germline): MNHEY, SVGAGI. The CDR3 DNA is TGTGCCAGCAGTCCGAGGCCAAGGGACGAGCAGTACTTC. Amino acids: CASSPRPRDEQYF.

The rearrangement joins TRBV28 to TRBJ1-4, with D uncertain. The germline V and J ends were trimmed by 5 bases and 7 bases, with 8 bases remaining between them. The CDR3 covers 12 residues. CDR1 is MDHEN and CDR2 is SYDVKM in the germline V gene. CDR3 sequence reads: CASSKGSEKLFF. The DNA for the CDR3 is TGTGCCAGCAGTAAAGGGAGTGAAAAACTGTTTTTT.

The chain is built from TRBV27 and TRBJ1-1, with a possible D match to TRBD1 (5 bases). Trimming stripped 6 bases from V and 5 bases from J, with 19 bases between. The CDR3 extends over 15 amino acids. The V gene's germline CDR1 is MNHEY and CDR2 SMNVEV (reference sequence). This CDR3 is CASSSLGGGRTEAFF. The CDR3, as DNA: TGTGCCAGCAGCTCCCTCGGGGGTGGAAGAACTGAAGCTTTCTTT.

The chain is built from TRBV30 and TRBJ1-5; the match to TRBD1 covers 10 bases. CDR3 size: 14 residues. V lost 2 bases to trimming and J lost 9 bases; unmatched junction nucleotides: 7. Per the germline V gene, CDR1 is GTSNPN and CDR2 is SVGIG (reference sequence). Here the CDR3 DNA reads TGTGCCTGGAGTCCGACAGGGGGCGGTACGCCCCAGCATTTT. This encodes CAWSPTGGGTPQHF.

V usage is TRBV14 and J usage is TRBJ2-7; 8 bases line up with TRBD1. Germline-derived CDR1 and CDR2 are SGHDN and FVKESK. CDR3 size: 17 residues. V shed 0 bases, J shed 5 bases, and the junction held 12 bases outside the gene matches. The CDR3 bases are TGTGCCAGCAGCCAAGATTCGAGGACAGGGCGTCGGAACGAGCAGTACTTC. This encodes CASSQDSRTGRRNEQYF.

This clone has just one count. This chain joins TRBV4-2 and TRBJ2-6; 9 bases line up with TRBD1. Germline CDR1 is LGHNA and CDR2 is YNFKEQ. V dropped 4 bases and J dropped 0; count of bases not matched to a gene: 7. The CDR3 runs 18 residues. The CDR3 spells CASSRTGTGFSGANVLTF. CDR3 in DNA: TGTGCCAGCAGCCGCACCGGGACAGGGTTCTCTGGGGCCAACGTCCTGACTTTC.

This chain joins TRBV27 and TRBJ2-3; 7 bases are a match to TRBD2. Germline trimming cut 2 bases from V and 2 bases from J; bases unmatched to any gene: 4. The CDR3 covers 15 residues. The germline gives CDR1 MNHEY, CDR2 SMNVEV (reference sequence). DNA for the CDR3: TGTGCCAGCAGTTTACAGCGGGGCCCCACAGATACGCAGTATTTT. This translates into CASSLQRGPTDTQYF.

The genes are TRBV2 and TRBJ2-7; D is uncertain. CDR1 is SNHLY, CDR2 FYNNEI, per germline. This CDR3 contains 12 residues. Trimming stripped 6 bases from V and 4 bases from J, with 10 bases between. This CDR3 reads CASRHDRYEQYF. In nucleotides, the CDR3 is TGTGCCAGCAGACACGATCGGTACGAGCAGTACTTC.

The chain uses TRBV5-1 and TRBJ1-2; possible D gene TRBD1, 6 bases. The CDR3 covers 14 residues. From germline, CDR1 is SGHRS and CDR2 YFSETQ. Trimming removed 2 bases at V and 1 base at J, with 9 bases between. The CDR3 reads CASSFNRDNYGYTF. The CDR3 coding sequence is TGCGCCAGCAGCTTTAACAGGGATAACTATGGCTACACCTTC.

The rearrangement joins TRBV7-9 to TRBJ1-1; maybe TRBD1 (5 bases). CDR1 SEHNR and CDR2 FQNEAQ come from the germline V gene (reference sequence). Trimming left V 2 bases short and J 6 bases short, with 10 bases between. CDR3 length equals 13 residues. CDR3 sequence: CASSLPGRAEAFF. Here the CDR3 DNA reads TGTGCCAGCAGCTTACCAGGGAGGGCTGAAGCTTTCTTT.